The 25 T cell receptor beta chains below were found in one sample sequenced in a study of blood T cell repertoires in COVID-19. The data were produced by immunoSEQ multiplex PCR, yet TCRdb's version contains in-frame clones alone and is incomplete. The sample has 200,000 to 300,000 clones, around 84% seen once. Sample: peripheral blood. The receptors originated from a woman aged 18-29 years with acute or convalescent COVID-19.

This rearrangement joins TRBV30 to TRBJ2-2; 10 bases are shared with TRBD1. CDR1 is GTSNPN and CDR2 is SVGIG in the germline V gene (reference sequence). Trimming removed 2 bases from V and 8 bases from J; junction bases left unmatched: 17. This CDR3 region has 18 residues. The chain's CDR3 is CAWSFRDRGILVAGELFF. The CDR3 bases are TGTGCCTGGAGTTTCCGGGACAGGGGAATTTTGGTTGCTGGGGAGCTGTTTTTT.

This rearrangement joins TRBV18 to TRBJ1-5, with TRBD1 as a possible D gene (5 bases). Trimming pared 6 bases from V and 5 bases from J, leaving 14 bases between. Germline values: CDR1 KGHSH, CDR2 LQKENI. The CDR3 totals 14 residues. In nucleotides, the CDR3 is TGTGCCAGCTCCCCAGGAGGGGAACATCAGCCCCAGCATTTT. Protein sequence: CASSPGGEHQPQHF.

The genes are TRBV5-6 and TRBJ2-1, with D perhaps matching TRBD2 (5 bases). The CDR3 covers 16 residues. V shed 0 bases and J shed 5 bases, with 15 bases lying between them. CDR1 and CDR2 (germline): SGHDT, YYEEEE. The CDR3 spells CASSLGWKTEDNEQFF. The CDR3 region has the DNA TGTGCCAGCAGCTTGGGATGGAAGACGGAGGACAATGAGCAGTTCTTC.

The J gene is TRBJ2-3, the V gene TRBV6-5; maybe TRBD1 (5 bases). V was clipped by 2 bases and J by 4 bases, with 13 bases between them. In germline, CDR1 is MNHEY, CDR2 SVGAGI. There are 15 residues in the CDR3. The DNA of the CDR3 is TGTGCCAGCAGTTACCGCGGCAGGGCAGCAGATACGCAGTATTTT. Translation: CASSYRGRAADTQYF.

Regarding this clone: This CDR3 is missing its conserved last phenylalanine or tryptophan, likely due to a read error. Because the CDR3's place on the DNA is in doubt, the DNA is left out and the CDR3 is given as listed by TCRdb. The CDR3 is CASSVDSPGV. The chain recombines TRBV6-4 with TRBJ2-2; TRBD2 is taken as the D call from the table, unchecked against the DNA. The CDR3 length equals 10 residues, ends included. Germline lookup yields CDR1 MRHNA and CDR2 SNTAGT.

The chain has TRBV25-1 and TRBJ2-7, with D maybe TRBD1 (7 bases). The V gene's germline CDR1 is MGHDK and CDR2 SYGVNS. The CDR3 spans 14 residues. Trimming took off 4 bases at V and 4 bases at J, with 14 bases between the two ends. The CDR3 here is CASSGGDRLYEQYF. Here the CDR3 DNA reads TGTGCCAGCAGTGGGGGGGACAGATTATACGAGCAGTACTTC.

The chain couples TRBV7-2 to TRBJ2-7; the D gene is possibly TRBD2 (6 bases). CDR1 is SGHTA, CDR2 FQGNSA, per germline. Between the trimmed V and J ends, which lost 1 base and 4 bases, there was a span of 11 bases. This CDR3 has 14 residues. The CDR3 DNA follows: TGTGCCAGCAGCTTAGTCGGGGGAAAGTACGAGCAGTACTTC. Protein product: CASSLVGGKYEQYF. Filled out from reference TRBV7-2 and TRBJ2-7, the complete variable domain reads GAGVSQSPSNKVTEKGKDVELRCDPISGHTALYWYRQSLGQGLEFLIYFQGNSAPDKSGLPSDRFSAERTGGSVSTLTIQRTQQEDSAVYLCASSLVGGKYEQYFGPGTRLTVT.

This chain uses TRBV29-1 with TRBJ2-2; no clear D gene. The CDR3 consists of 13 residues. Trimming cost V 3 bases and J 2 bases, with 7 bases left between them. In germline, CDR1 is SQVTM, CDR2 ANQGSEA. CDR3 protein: CSVEGRNTGELFF. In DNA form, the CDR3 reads TGCAGCGTTGAGGGCCGAAACACCGGGGAGCTGTTTTTT.

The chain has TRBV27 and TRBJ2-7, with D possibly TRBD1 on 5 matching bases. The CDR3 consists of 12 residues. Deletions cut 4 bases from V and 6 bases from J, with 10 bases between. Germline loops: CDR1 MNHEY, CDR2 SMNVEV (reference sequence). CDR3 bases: TGTGCCAGCAGTTCCCAGGGTTTCGAGCAGTACTTC. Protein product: CASSSQGFEQYF.

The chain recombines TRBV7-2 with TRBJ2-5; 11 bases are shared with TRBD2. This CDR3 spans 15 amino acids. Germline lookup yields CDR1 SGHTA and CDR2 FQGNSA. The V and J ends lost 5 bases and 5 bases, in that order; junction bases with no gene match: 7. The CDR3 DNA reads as TGTGCCAGCAGCAAAGGGACTAGCGGAGGGGAGACCCAGTACTTC. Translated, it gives CASSKGTSGGETQYF.

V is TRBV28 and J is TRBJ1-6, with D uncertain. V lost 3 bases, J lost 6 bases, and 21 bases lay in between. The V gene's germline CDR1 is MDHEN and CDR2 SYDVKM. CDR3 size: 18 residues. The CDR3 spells CASSFYILSGWSNSPLHF. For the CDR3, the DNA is TGTGCCAGCAGTTTCTATATATTGTCAGGATGGTCTAATTCACCCCTCCACTTT.

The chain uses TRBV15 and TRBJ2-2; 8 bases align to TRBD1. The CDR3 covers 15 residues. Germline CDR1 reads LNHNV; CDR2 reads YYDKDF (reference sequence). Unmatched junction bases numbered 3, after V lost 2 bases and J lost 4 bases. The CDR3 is CATSRQGAGTGELFF. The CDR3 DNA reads TGTGCCACCAGCAGACAGGGGGCGGGCACCGGGGAGCTGTTTTTT.

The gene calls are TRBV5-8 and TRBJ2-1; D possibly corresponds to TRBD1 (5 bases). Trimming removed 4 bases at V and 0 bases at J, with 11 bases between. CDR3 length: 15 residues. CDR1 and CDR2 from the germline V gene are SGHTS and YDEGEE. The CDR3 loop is CASSQRQGSYNEQFF. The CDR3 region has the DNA TGTGCCAGCAGCCAACGTCAGGGCTCCTACAATGAGCAGTTCTTC.

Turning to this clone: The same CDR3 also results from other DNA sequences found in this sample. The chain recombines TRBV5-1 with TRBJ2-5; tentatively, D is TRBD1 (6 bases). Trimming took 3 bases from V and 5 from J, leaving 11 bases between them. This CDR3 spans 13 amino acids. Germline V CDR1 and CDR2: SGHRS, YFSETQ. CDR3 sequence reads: CASSSGVVETQYF. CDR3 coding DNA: TGCGCCAGCAGCTCAGGGGTGGTGGAGACCCAGTACTTC.

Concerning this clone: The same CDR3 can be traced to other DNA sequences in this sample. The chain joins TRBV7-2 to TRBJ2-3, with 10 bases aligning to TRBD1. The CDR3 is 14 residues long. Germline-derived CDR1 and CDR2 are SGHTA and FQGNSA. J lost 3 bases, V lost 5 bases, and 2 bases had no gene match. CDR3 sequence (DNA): TGTGCCAGCAGCCCGGGACAGGGGACAGATACGCAGTATTTT. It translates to CASSPGQGTDTQYF.

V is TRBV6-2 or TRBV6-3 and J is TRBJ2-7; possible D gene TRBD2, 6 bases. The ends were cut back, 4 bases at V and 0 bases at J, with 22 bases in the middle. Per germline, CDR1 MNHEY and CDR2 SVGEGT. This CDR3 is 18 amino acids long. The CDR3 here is CASSSRLSSATISYEQYF. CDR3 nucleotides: TGTGCCAGCAGTTCCCGACTTTCTAGCGCTACTATCTCCTACGAGCAGTACTTC.

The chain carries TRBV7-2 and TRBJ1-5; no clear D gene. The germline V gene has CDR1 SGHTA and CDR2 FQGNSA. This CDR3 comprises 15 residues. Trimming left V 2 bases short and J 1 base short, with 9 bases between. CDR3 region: CASSLLPGSNQPQHF. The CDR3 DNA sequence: TGTGCCAGCAGCTTATTGCCGGGAAGCAATCAGCCCCAGCATTTT.

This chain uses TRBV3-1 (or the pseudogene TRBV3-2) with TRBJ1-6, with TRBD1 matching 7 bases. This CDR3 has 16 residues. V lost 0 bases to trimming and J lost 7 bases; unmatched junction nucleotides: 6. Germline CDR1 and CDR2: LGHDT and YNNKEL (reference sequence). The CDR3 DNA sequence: TGTGCCAGCAGCCAAGATCCCCGCAGGGGGAATTCACCCCTCCACTTT. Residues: CASSQDPRRGNSPLHF.

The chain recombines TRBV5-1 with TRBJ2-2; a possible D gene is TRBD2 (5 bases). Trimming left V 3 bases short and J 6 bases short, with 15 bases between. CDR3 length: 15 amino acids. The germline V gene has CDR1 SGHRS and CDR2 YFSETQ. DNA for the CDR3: TGCGCCAGCAGCTCCTCTGAGGGTTTCGCCGGGGAGCTGTTTTTT. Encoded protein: CASSSSEGFAGELFF.

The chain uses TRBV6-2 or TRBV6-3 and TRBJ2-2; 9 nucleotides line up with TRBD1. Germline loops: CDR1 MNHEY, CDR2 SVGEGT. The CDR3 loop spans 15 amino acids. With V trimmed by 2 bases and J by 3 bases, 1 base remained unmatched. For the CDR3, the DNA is TGTGCCAGCAGTTACCGGACAGGGGACACCGGGGAGCTGTTTTTT. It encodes CASSYRTGDTGELFF.

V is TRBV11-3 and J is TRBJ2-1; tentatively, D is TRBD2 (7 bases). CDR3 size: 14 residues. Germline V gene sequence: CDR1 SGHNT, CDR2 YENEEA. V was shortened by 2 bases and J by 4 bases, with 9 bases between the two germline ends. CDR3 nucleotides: TGTGCCAGCAGCTTAAGGGGGGGATACAATGAGCAGTTCTTC. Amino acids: CASSLRGGYNEQFF. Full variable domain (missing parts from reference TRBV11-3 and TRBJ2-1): EAGVVQSPRYKIIEKKQPVAFWCNPISGHNTLYWYLQNLGQGPELLIRYENEEAVDDSQLPKDRFSAERLKGVDSTLKIQPAELGDSAVYLCASSLRGGYNEQFFGPGTRLTVL.

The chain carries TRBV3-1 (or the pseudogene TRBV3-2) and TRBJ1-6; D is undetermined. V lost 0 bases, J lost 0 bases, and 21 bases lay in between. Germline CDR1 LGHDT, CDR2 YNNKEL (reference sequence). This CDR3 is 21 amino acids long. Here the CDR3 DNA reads TGTGCCAGCAGCCAAGAGTTTGAGGGTGGGCCTCTAAGCTCCTATAATTCACCCCTCCACTTT. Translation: CASSQEFEGGPLSSYNSPLHF.

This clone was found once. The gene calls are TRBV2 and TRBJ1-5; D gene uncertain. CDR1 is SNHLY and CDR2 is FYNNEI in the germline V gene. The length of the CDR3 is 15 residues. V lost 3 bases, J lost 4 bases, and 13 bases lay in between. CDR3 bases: TGTGCCAGCAGTGAGCCGCTTCGGGGAAATCAGCCCCAGCATTTT. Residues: CASSEPLRGNQPQHF.

The CDR3 nucleotides are TGTGCCAGCAGGGGACTAGATCAAGAGACCCAGTACTTC. This codes for CASRGLDQETQYF. The rearrangement uses TRBV6-5 and TRBJ2-5; TRBD2 aligns across 8 bases. This CDR3 contains 13 residues. CDR1 is MNHEY, CDR2 SVGAGI, per germline. Trimming cost V 6 bases and J 2 bases; bases outside gene matches: 2.

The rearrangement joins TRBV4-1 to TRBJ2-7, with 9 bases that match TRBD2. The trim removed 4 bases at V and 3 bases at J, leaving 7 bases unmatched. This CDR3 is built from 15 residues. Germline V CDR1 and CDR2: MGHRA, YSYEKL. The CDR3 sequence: CASSPGGSGSYEQYF. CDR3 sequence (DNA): TGCGCCAGCAGCCCAGGAGGTAGCGGGAGCTACGAGCAGTACTTC.